This T cell receptor (beta chain) was identified in a study of blood T cell repertoires in COVID-19. As for the study in general: The analysed material was cDNA or gDNA that came from T cells, B-cell-depleted T cells, or PBMCs.

TCRdb's table, derived via immunoSEQ multiplex PCR, lists solely in-frame clones and lacks some. This sample yields 250,000 to 300,000 clones, of which roughly 85% are seen a single time; about 5% belongs to the top ten. This clone turned up a few times. Sequencing used peripheral blood. This TCR was recovered from a man aged 60-69 years who had recovered from COVID-19.

CDR3 loop: CASSLGPGTGTPSYEQYF. CDR3 nucleotides: TGTGCCAGCAGCTTAGGGCCGGGGACAGGTACCCCATCCTACGAGCAGTACTTC. The J gene is TRBJ2-7, the V gene TRBV7-2, with 8 bases lining up with TRBD1. J gave up 1 base and V 1 base, and 12 bases lay outside the gene matches. The CDR3 loop spans 18 amino acids. The germline gives CDR1 SGHTA, CDR2 FQGNSA.